This T cell receptor beta chain was observed in a study of blood T cell repertoires in COVID-19 (dated by TCRdb to 2018 to 2020). For the wider study: The collaborator samples originated in the United States, Italy and Spain and spanned the acute and convalescent phases of COVID-19. The prospective study material was composed of cDNA or gDNA derived from T cells, B-cell-depleted T cells, or PBMCs. Subjects who had been exposed to COVID-19, were actively infected with it, or had recovered from it provided the deeply sampled blood TCRbeta repertoires that made up the dataset. The repertoires were released in a freely available public database meant as a resource for research on the immune response to SARS-CoV-2. The samples were drawn from the first 160 participants of the ongoing ImmuneRACE study and from 1,254 subjects provided by 6 global collaborators. Nearly every sample came with metadata listing a de-identified subject ID, COVID-19 status, age in years and sex. Where available, HLA class I and class II types were taken from metadata supplied by the sample provider and were not determined by assay-based typing.

TCRbeta CDR3 regions were amplified from genomic DNA by means of the immunoSEQ Assay, a bias-controlled multiplex PCR. The study's processing was this. The number of nucleated cells in each sample was estimated by amplification of reference gene primers within the assay. To quantify the absolute abundance of each unique TCRbeta CDR3 rearrangement, sequence reads were collapsed and filtered. Productive Simpson clonality was computed per sample as the square root of Simpson's diversity index over productive rearrangements. TCRdb stores this immuneACCESS table with in-frame sequences only. Part of the clones is absent; in the studies checked, under half of the shortfall reflects unresolved V genes, and no reason is known for the rest. Clone size and V and J calls were adopted from that table, with D and trimming inferred from the DNA. The sample has some 220,000 clones on record, roughly 83% of them singletons. The ten largest clones represent approximately 1.4% of the sample.

Regarding this clone: The clone's antigen remains unknown. Qualities for individual bases were not recorded, and no much larger clone is one base off.

Participants in the prospective study were enrolled through a virtual design, were aged roughly 18 to 100 years, and lived in fewer than 30 United States geographic areas. Cohort assignment in the prospective study relied on participant-reported clinical history from a screening survey and a study questionnaire. In the prospective study, whole blood, serum and a nasopharyngeal or oropharyngeal swab were collected from each participant by mobile phlebotomists. Prospective study participants could optionally give additional blood draws and questionnaires over an approximately 2-month period. Blood samples from the prospective study were shipped frozen or at room temperature prior to DNA extraction. The investigation overall reported the following: The amount of clinical and demographic metadata varied by source and participant and was provided uncurated.

This clonotype was obtained from a middle-aged woman with acute COVID-19. The sample was PBMCs or T cells enriched from blood (not recorded which).

The CDR3 has the sequence CASSPRTGELFF. Here is the DNA: TGTGCCAGCAGCCCCCGCACCGGGGAGCTGTTTTTT. The sequence joins TRBV13 to TRBJ2-2, with no confident D gene call. Cut back by 5 bases and 4 bases, the V and J ends lie 5 bases apart. CDR1 and CDR2, looked up from the germline V gene (reference sequence), are PRHDT and FYEKMQ. The CDR3, from cysteine to phenylalanine, totals 12 residues. Of all the DNA, just the CDR3 is kept, 36 bases in frame from base 1.